These T cell receptor beta chains were read from a single sample in a study of blood T cell repertoires in COVID-19. Sequencing used immunoSEQ multiplex PCR; TCRdb keeps in-frame clones, though not all of them. The repertoire includes almost 90,000 clones, around 90% of them detected once, and over 8.5% sits in the top ten. Sequences were obtained from peripheral blood. Receptors originate from an elderly man with acute or convalescent COVID-19. Each CDR3 is given with its conserved first and last residue. Fields, in order: CDR3 DNA, CDR3 protein, V gene, clone size, D gene, J gene. The D gene is left open where the match is weak. Not all rows give a size; the values are once, few, many and, for expanded clones, a class.

TGTGCCAGCAGCGTAACTAGCGGGGTATACGAGCAGTACTTC	CASSVTSGVYEQYF	TRBV9	NA	TRBD2	TRBJ2-7
TGTGCCAGCAGCTTACTGAGCAACAGGGAAAATTCACCCCTCCACTTT	CASSLLSNRENSPLHF	TRBV11-2	NA	NA	TRBJ1-6
TGTGCCAGCAGCTTGGGACAGGGAATCCACAATGAGCAGTTCTTC	CASSLGQGIHNEQFF	TRBV7-7	NA	TRBD1	TRBJ2-1
TGTGCCAGCAGCGGACTGACAGGGGGAAGGTCGGACACTGAAGCTTTCTTT	CASSGLTGGRSDTEAFF	TRBV9	few	TRBD1	TRBJ1-1
TGTGCCAGCAGCTTATTTACTAACACGGATACGCAGTATTTT	CASSLFTNTDTQYF	TRBV11-2	NA	NA	TRBJ2-3
TGTGCCAGCAGCCCCGGTAGGGGGGGCTGGTCGAACACTGAAGCTTTCTTT	CASSPGRGGWSNTEAFF	TRBV7-9	NA	NA	TRBJ1-1
TGTGCCAGTAGCAGTTCGGCGGCGGGAGGGCCACTCAATGAGCAGTTCTTC	CASSSSAAGGPLNEQFF	TRBV19	few	TRBD2	TRBJ2-1
TGTGCCAGCAGCCAAGTAAGGGGGACAGGAGGGAACTATGGCTACACCTTC	CASSQVRGTGGNYGYTF	TRBV3-1/TRBV3-2	NA	TRBD1	TRBJ1-2
TGTGCCTGGACATCGGGACTAGCGGAATACGAGCAGTACTTC	CAWTSGLAEYEQYF	TRBV30	NA	TRBD2	TRBJ2-7
TGTGCCAGCAGTTACCTCCCCCCGGACAGATATAGCAATCAGCCCCAGCATTTT	CASSYLPPDRYSNQPQHF	TRBV6-2/TRBV6-3	NA	NA	TRBJ1-5
TGTGCCACCAGCAGGGACAGGGGGGGTCAGCCCCAGCATTTT	CATSRDRGGQPQHF	TRBV15	NA	TRBD1	TRBJ1-5
TGCGCCAGCAGCTTGGAAGGGGCTATCAGTTCACCCCTCCACTTT	CASSLEGAISSPLHF	TRBV5-1	NA	NA	TRBJ1-6
TGCGCCAGCAGTGAGTCGGTCCTAGCGAGCAGTAGGAATACGCAGTATTTT	CASSESVLASSRNTQYF	TRBV10-1	NA	NA	TRBJ2-3
TGTGCCAGCAGCTTGGAATTTGGACAGGGAGGAGGCTACACCTTC	CASSLEFGQGGGYTF	TRBV5-4	NA	TRBD1	TRBJ1-2
TGTGCCAGCAGTTACCGGAGGACTAGACCCAATGAGCAGTTCTTC	CASSYRRTRPNEQFF	TRBV6-5	once	TRBD2	TRBJ2-1
TGTGCCAGCAGCTTTCGGGAGGGTGGGGAGCAGTACTTC	CASSFREGGEQYF	TRBV7-2	NA	TRBD2	TRBJ2-7
TGTGCCAGCAGCTTAAGGGGGCAGATCAATCAGCCCCAGCATTTT	CASSLRGQINQPQHF	TRBV7-2	NA	TRBD1	TRBJ1-5
TGCGCCAGCAGCCCTATCGCGGGCGTAGATACGCAGTATTTT	CASSPIAGVDTQYF	TRBV5-1	NA	NA	TRBJ2-3
TGTGCCAGCAGTTTCCCCGGGACAGGGGTTTACAATGAGCAGTTCTTC	CASSFPGTGVYNEQFF	TRBV28	NA	TRBD1	TRBJ2-1
TGTGCCACCCAGGGGAAACCCACAGATACGCAGTATTTT	CATQGKPTDTQYF	TRBV2	NA	NA	TRBJ2-3